The 8 T cell receptor beta chains reported below all come from one sample, sequenced in a study of blood T cell repertoires in COVID-19. The assay was immunoSEQ multiplex PCR, and TCRdb's table has in-frame clones only and misses some. The table shows approximately 250,000 clones, with approximately 90% occurring only once. Material: peripheral blood. The receptors were gathered from a man between 18 and 35 years old with active or convalescent COVID-19.

This chain connects TRBV5-1 to TRBJ1-1, with 8 bases that match TRBD1. V lost 3 bases, J lost 4 bases, and 2 bases stayed unmatched. CDR1 is SGHRS, CDR2 YFSETQ, per germline. The length of the CDR3 is 13 residues. This CDR3 is CASSSTGGTEAFF. CDR3 nucleotides: TGCGCCAGCAGCTCAACAGGGGGCACTGAAGCTTTCTTT.

The chain recombines TRBV12-5 with TRBJ2-7; TRBD1 matches 9 bases. V gave up 5 bases and J gave up 3 bases; unmatched junction bases: 2. The germline gives CDR1 LGHNT, CDR2 FRNRAP. This CDR3 is 13 amino acids long. The CDR3 sequence: CASGGTGRYEQYF. The CDR3 DNA reads as TGTGCTAGTGGTGGGACAGGGCGCTACGAGCAGTACTTC.

The V and J genes are TRBV7-9 and TRBJ2-1, with a possible D match to TRBD1 (5 bases). Trimming shortened V by 4 bases and J by 9 bases, and 13 bases separated the two germline ends. The CDR3 has 13 residues. Germline CDR1 is SEHNR and CDR2 is FQNEAQ (reference sequence). The CDR3 coding sequence is TGTGCCAGCAGCTCGGAACAGGTAACTGAGCAGTTCTTC. Translation: CASSSEQVTEQFF.

This chain links TRBV7-6 with TRBJ2-5; 8 nucleotides align to TRBD2. The V and J ends lost 3 bases and 1 base, in that order; junction bases with no gene match: 10. The CDR3 loop spans 17 amino acids. Germline V lookup: CDR1 SGHVS, CDR2 FNYEAQ. The CDR3 DNA reads as TGTGCCAGCAGCTTTGAGGCCGCTAGCGGGTCCCAAGAGACCCAGTACTTC. It is translated as CASSFEAASGSQETQYF.

V gene TRBV15 combines with J gene TRBJ2-7; D is unresolved. The V end lost 0 bases, the J end lost 1 base, and 13 bases lay between the germline ends. Germline values: CDR1 LNHNV, CDR2 YYDKDF (reference sequence). The CDR3 is 16 residues long. CDR3 nucleotides: TGTGCCACCAGCAGAGACCCTGGAGCGCCGTCCTACGAGCAGTACTTC. The encoded protein is CATSRDPGAPSYEQYF.

The chain has TRBV7-9 and TRBJ2-5, with a possible D match to TRBD1 (5 bases). Trimming removed 2 bases from V and 5 bases from J, with 12 bases in between. The CDR3 contains 14 residues. CDR1 is SEHNR and CDR2 is FQNEAQ in the germline V gene (reference sequence). The CDR3 DNA reads TGTGCCAGCAGCTTAAGCAGGGCCTGGGAGACCCAGTACTTC. The encoded protein is CASSLSRAWETQYF. Full variable domain (outside the CDR3, taken from reference TRBV7-9 and TRBJ2-5): DTGVSQNPRHKITKRGQNVTFRCDPISEHNRLYWYRQTLGQGPEFLTYFQNEAQLEKSRLLSDRFSAERPKGSFSTLEIQRTEQGDSAMYLCASSLSRAWETQYFGPGTRLLVL.

The V call is TRBV24-1, the J call TRBJ1-2; 7 bases are shared with TRBD1. J gave up 4 bases and V 3 bases, and 7 bases lay outside the gene matches. The CDR3 is 15 amino acids. The V gene's germline CDR1 is KGHDR and CDR2 SFDVKD. The CDR3 region is CATSDLVQGVYGYTF. The CDR3 bases are TGTGCCACCAGTGATCTAGTCCAGGGGGTCTATGGCTACACCTTC.

V usage is TRBV4-1 and J usage is TRBJ2-2, with D possibly TRBD1 on 6 matching bases. V was clipped by 6 bases and J by 1 base, with 9 bases between them. The CDR3 is made up of 14 amino acids. Per the germline V gene, CDR1 is MGHRA and CDR2 is YSYEKL. The CDR3 region is CASREQGNTGELFF. DNA for the CDR3: TGCGCCAGCAGGGAACAGGGGAACACCGGGGAGCTGTTTTTT.